This TCR beta chain was recorded in a study of pediatric ulcerative colitis. General study points: Rectal pinch biopsies may include blood-derived T cells. Blood-rectal clonal overlap within each person was significantly higher in ulcerative colitis patients than controls.

Concerning this clone: Antigen specificity is unknown.

During colonoscopy, one to two rectal pinch biopsies were collected. This CDR3 region has 17 residues. Germline V CDR1 and CDR2: SGHTA, FQGTGA. Germline trimming cut 1 base from V and 0 bases from J; bases unmatched to any gene: 2. The repertoire was sequenced with immunoSEQ multiplex PCR; TCRdb's copy has only in-frame clones and lacks some. The sample carries about 18,000 clones, over 70% recorded once. The receptor was isolated from a boy aged 5-17 years who was a control in a study of pediatric ulcerative colitis. The gene calls are TRBV7-3 and TRBJ2-1; TRBD2 agrees at 11 bases. The sample comprised gut tissue. CDR3 region: CASSLSLAGGSYNEQFF. Here the CDR3 DNA reads TGTGCCAGCAGCTTAAGCCTAGCGGGGGGCTCCTACAATGAGCAGTTCTTC.